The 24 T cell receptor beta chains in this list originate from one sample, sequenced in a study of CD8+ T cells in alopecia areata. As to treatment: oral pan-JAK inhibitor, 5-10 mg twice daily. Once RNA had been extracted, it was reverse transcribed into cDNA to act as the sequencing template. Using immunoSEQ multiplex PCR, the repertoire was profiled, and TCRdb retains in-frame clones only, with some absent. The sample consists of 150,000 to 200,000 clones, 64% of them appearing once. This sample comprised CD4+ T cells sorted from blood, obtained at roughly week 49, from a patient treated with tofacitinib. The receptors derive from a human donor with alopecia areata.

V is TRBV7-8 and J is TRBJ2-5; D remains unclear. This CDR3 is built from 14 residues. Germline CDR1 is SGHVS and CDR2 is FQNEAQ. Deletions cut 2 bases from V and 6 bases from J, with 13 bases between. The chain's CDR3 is CASSLYLDAKTQYF. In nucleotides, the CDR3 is TGTGCCAGCAGCTTATACCTGGACGCGAAGACCCAGTACTTC.

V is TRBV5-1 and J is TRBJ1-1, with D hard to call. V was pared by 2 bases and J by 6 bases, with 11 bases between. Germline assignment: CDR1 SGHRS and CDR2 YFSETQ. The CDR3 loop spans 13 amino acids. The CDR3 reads CASSFRGGAEAFF. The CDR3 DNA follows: TGCGCCAGCAGCTTCCGAGGCGGTGCTGAAGCTTTCTTT.

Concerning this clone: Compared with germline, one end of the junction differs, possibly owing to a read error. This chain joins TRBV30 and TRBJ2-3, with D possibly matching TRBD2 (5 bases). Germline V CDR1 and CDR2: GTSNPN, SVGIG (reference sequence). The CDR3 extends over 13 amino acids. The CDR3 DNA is TGTGCCTGGAGTGTATCTAGCAGAGATACGCAGTATTTT. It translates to CAWSVSSRDTQYF.

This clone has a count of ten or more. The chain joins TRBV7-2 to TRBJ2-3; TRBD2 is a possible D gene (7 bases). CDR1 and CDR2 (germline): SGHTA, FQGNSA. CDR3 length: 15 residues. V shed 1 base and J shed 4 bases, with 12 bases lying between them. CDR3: CASSLVGGPPDTQYF. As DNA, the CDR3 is TGTGCCAGCAGCTTAGTGGGGGGGCCCCCAGATACGCAGTATTTT.

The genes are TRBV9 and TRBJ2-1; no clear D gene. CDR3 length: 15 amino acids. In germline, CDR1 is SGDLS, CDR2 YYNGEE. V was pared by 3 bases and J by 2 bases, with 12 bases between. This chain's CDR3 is CASSAGRRTYNEQFF. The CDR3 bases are TGTGCCAGCAGCGCCGGACGGCGGACCTACAATGAGCAGTTCTTC.

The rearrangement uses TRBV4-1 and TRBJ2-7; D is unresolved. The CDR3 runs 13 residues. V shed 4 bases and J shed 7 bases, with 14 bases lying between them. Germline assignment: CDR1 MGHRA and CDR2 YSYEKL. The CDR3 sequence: CASSPGEAWEQYF. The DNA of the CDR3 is TGCGCCAGCAGCCCTGGGGAAGCTTGGGAGCAGTACTTC.

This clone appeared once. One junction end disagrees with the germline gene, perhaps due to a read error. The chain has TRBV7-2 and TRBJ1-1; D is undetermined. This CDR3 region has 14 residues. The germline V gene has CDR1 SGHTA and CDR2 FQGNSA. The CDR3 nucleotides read TGTGCCAGCAGCTTAGACGGGTTGAAAACTGAAGCTTTCTTT. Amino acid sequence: CASSLDGLKTEAFF. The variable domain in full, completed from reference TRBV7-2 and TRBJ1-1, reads GAGVSQSPSNKVTEKGKDVELRCDPISGHTALYWYRQSLGQGLEFLIYFQGNSAPDKSGLPSDRFSAERTGGSVSTLTIQRTQQEDSAVYLCASSLDGLKTEAFFGQGTRLTVV.

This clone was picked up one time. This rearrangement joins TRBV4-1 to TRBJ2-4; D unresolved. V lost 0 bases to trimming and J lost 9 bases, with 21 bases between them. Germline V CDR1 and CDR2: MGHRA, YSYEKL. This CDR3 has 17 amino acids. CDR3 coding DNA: TGCGCCAGCAGCCAAGAGGTTTTAAGTAGTGGGCCGAGCATTCAGTACTTC. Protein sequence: CASSQEVLSSGPSIQYF.

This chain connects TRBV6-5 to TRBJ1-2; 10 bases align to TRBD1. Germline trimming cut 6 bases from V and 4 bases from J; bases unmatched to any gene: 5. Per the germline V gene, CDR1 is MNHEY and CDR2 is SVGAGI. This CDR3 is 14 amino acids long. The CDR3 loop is CASSPTGGGYGYTF. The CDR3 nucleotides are TGTGCCAGCAGCCCGACAGGGGGCGGCTATGGCTACACCTTC.

The CDR3 sequence: CASSQDILAPDTQYF. Written as DNA, the CDR3 is TGCGCCAGCAGCCAAGACATCCTAGCGCCAGATACGCAGTATTTT. The chain has TRBV4-3 and TRBJ2-3; maybe TRBD2 (6 bases). The CDR3 contains 15 residues. V lost 0 bases and J lost 4, with 11 bases in between. Looked up from germline, CDR1 is LGHNA and CDR2 is YSLEER.

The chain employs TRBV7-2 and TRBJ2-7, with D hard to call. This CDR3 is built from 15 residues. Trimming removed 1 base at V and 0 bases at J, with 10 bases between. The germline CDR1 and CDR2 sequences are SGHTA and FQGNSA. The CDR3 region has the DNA TGTGCCAGCAGCTTAGGGCAGCGTAGCTCCTACGAGCAGTACTTC. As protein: CASSLGQRSSYEQYF.

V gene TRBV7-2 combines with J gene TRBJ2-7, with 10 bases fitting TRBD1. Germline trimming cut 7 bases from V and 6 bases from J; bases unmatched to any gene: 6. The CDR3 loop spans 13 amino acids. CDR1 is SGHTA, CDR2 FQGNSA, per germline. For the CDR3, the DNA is TGTGCCAGCACCCTGGGACAGGGGCGCGAGCAGTACTTC. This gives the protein CASTLGQGREQYF.

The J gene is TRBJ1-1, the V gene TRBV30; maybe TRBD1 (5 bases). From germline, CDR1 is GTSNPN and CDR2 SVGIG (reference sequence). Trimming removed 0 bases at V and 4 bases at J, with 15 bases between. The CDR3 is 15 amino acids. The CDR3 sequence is CAWSVGLVRVTEAFF. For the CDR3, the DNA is TGTGCCTGGAGTGTAGGGTTGGTCAGGGTCACTGAAGCTTTCTTT.

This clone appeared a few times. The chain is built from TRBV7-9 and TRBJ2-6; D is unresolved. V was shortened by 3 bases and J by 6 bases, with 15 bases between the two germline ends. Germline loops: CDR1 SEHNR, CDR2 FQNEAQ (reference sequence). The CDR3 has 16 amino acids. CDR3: CASSLPLTITANVLTF. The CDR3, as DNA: TGTGCCAGCAGCTTGCCCCTCACTATCACGGCCAACGTCCTGACTTTC.

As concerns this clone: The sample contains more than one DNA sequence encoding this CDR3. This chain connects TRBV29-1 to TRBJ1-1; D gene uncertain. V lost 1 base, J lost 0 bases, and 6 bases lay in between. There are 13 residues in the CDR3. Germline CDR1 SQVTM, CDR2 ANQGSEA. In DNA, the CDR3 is TGCAGCGTTGAAGGGACGGTGAACACTGAAGCTTTCTTT. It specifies CSVEGTVNTEAFF.

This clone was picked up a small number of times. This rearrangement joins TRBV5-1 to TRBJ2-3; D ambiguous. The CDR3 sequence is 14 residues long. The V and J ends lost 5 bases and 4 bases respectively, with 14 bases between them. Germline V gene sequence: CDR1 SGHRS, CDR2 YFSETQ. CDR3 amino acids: CASSVTRYSDTQYF. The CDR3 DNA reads TGCGCCAGCAGTGTAACTCGGTATTCAGATACGCAGTATTTT.

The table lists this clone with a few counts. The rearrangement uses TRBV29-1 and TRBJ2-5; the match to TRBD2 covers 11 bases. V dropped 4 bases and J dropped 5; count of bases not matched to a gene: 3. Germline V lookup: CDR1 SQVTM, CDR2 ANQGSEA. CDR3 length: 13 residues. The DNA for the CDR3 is TGCAGCGTTGCGGCTAGCGGGGGGGAGACCCAGTACTTC. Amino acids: CSVAASGGETQYF.

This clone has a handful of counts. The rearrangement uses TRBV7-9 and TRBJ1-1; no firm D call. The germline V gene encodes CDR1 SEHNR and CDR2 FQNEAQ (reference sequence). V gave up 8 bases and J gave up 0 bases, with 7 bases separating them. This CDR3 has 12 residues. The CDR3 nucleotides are TGTGCCAGCCACGGGATGAACACTGAAGCTTTCTTT. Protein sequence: CASHGMNTEAFF.

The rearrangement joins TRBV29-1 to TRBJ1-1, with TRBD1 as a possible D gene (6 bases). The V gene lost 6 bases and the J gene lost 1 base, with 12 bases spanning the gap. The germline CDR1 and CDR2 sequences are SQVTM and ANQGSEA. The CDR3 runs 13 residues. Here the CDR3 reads CSVGQYENTEAFF. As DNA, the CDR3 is TGCAGCGTCGGACAGTATGAGAACACTGAAGCTTTCTTT. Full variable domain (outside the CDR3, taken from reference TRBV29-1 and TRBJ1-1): SAVISQKPSRDICQRGTSLTIQCQVDSQVTMMFWYRQQPGQSLTLIATANQGSEATYESGFVIDKFPISRPNLTFSTLTVSNMSPEDSSIYLCSVGQYENTEAFFGQGTRLTVV.

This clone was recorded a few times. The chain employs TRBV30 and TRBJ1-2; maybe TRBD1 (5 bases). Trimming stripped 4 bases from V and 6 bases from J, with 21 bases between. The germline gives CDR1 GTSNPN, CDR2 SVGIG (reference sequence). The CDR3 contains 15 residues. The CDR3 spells CAWTFHPSGGDGYTF. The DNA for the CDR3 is TGTGCCTGGACTTTCCACCCCTCTGGAGGGGATGGCTACACCTTC.

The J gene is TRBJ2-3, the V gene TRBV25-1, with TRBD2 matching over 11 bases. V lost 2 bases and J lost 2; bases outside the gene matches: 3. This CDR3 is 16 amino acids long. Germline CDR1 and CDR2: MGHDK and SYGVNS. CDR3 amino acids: CASSEGLAGLTDTQYF. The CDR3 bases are TGTGCCAGCAGTGAAGGACTAGCGGGCCTCACAGATACGCAGTATTTT.

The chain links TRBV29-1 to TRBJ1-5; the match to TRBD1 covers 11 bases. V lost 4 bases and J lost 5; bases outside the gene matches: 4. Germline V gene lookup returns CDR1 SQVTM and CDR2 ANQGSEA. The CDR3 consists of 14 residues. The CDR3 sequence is CSVGTGGTDQPQHF. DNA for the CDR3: TGCAGCGTTGGGACAGGGGGCACCGATCAGCCCCAGCATTTT.

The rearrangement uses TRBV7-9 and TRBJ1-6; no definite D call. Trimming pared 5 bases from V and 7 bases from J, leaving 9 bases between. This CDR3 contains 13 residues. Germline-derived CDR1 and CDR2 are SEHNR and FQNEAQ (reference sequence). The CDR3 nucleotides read TGTGCCAGCAGCCAGTACGTGAATTCACCCCTCCACTTT. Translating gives CASSQYVNSPLHF. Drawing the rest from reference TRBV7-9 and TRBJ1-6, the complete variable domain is DTGVSQNPRHKITKRGQNVTFRCDPISEHNRLYWYRQTLGQGPEFLTYFQNEAQLEKSRLLSDRFSAERPKGSFSTLEIQRTEQGDSAMYLCASSQYVNSPLHFGNGTRLTVT.

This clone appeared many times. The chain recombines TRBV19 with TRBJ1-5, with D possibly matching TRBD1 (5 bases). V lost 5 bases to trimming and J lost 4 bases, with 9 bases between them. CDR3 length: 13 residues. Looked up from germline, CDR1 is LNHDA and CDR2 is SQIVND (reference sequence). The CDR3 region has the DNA TGTGCCAGTAGTGAGGGGACTAATCAGCCCCAGCATTTT. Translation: CASSEGTNQPQHF. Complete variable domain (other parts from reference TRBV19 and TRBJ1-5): DGGITQSPKYLFRKEGQNVTLSCEQNLNHDAMYWYRQDPGQGLRLIYYSQIVNDFQKGDIAEGYSVSREKKESFPLTVTSAQKNPTAFYLCASSEGTNQPQHFGDGTRLSIL.